Each of the 14 T cell receptor beta chains below was sequenced from the same sample in a study of T cell changes during pregnancy in multiple sclerosis. The assay was immunoSEQ multiplex PCR, and TCRdb's table has in-frame clones only and misses some. This sample has around 80,000 clones; approximately 93% occur once, and the top ten carry about 0.99%. Source: peripheral blood, taken in the second trimester of pregnancy. These receptors were taken from a female donor in good health, enrolled as a control in a pregnancy study.

V usage is TRBV10-3 and J usage is TRBJ1-1; D gene ambiguous. The CDR3 is made up of 15 amino acids. Trimming cost V 2 bases and J 2 bases, with 12 bases left between them. Germline V gene sequence: CDR1 ENHRY, CDR2 SYGVKD. The CDR3 region is CAISEIGSANTEAFF. The CDR3 DNA reads TGTGCCATCAGTGAGATTGGCAGCGCTAACACTGAAGCTTTCTTT.

The chain has TRBV28 and TRBJ1-1; D not resolved. The germline V and J ends were trimmed by 4 bases and 7 bases, with 22 bases remaining between them. The germline V gene encodes CDR1 MDHEN and CDR2 SYDVKM. The CDR3 length is 16 residues. The CDR3 reads CASSSPVTRIAYEAFF. The CDR3 bases are TGTGCCAGCAGTTCCCCCGTTACCCGTATCGCGTATGAAGCTTTCTTT.

The chain combines TRBV18 with TRBJ2-7; 11 nucleotides align to TRBD2. This CDR3 comprises 15 residues. CDR1 KGHSH and CDR2 LQKENI come from the germline V gene. With V trimmed by 3 bases and J by 2 bases, 3 bases remained unmatched. Here the CDR3 reads CASSPGGLAAYEQYF. The CDR3 DNA follows: TGTGCCAGCTCACCCGGGGGACTAGCGGCCTACGAGCAGTACTTC.

This clone was seen just once. The rearrangement uses TRBV28 and TRBJ2-2; 7 nucleotides align to TRBD1. Germline CDR1 MDHEN, CDR2 SYDVKM. The CDR3 extends over 15 amino acids. V was pared by 5 bases and J by 0 bases, with 3 bases of the junction left unmatched. CDR3 sequence reads: CASSSTGANTGELFF. DNA for the CDR3: TGTGCCAGCAGTAGTACAGGGGCGAACACCGGGGAGCTGTTTTTT.

This chain links TRBV5-5 with TRBJ2-7, with D perhaps matching TRBD1 (7 bases). This CDR3 is built from 12 residues. CDR1 SGHKS and CDR2 YYEKEE come from the germline V gene (reference sequence). Between the trimmed V and J ends, which lost 4 bases and 12 bases, there was a span of 17 bases. Here the CDR3 reads CASSRETGNPYF. In DNA, the CDR3 is TGTGCCAGCAGCCGGGAGACAGGGAATCCGTACTTC.

The chain has TRBV25-1 and TRBJ2-7; maybe TRBD2 (6 bases). Trimming cost V 6 bases and J 1 base, with 16 bases left between them. CDR3 length: 15 amino acids. Germline values: CDR1 MGHDK, CDR2 SYGVNS. The CDR3, as DNA: TGTGCCAGCAGCGCCGGGACTGGGGGATCCTACGAGCAGTACTTC. Protein product: CASSAGTGGSYEQYF.

A single count supports this clone. The chain couples TRBV27 to TRBJ2-5; TRBD2 agrees at 9 bases. CDR1 is MNHEY and CDR2 is SMNVEV in the germline V gene (reference sequence). The CDR3 sequence is 16 residues long. V lost 2 bases, J lost 3 bases, and 7 bases stayed unmatched. The CDR3 protein is CASSLDPSGVEETQYF. DNA for the CDR3: TGTGCCAGCAGTTTAGATCCTAGCGGGGTGGAAGAGACCCAGTACTTC.

The V call is TRBV27, the J call TRBJ1-1; 9 nucleotides match TRBD1. The CDR3 sequence is 15 residues long. From germline, CDR1 is MNHEY and CDR2 SMNVEV (reference sequence). Trimming cost V 5 bases and J 6 bases; bases outside gene matches: 10. CDR3 sequence (DNA): TGTGCCAGCAGTCAACCCGGGACAGGGAGACCTGAAGCTTTCTTT. This codes for CASSQPGTGRPEAFF.

V usage is TRBV6-5 and J usage is TRBJ2-7; 7 nucleotides line up with TRBD2. The J segment lost 4 bases and the V segment lost 0 bases, leaving 6 bases of the junction unmatched. In germline, CDR1 is MNHEY, CDR2 SVGAGI. This CDR3 region has 15 residues. CDR3 coding DNA: TGTGCCAGCAGTTACTCCGGGACTAATACTTACGAGCAGTACTTC. This encodes CASSYSGTNTYEQYF.

This clone was seen only a few times. This chain joins TRBV29-1 and TRBJ1-1, with D uncertain. The CDR3 loop spans 12 amino acids. Germline CDR1 SQVTM, CDR2 ANQGSEA. V lost 4 bases and J lost 2, with 8 bases in between. CDR3 amino acids: CSVAVFNTEAFF. CDR3 coding DNA: TGCAGCGTTGCCGTCTTTAACACTGAAGCTTTCTTT.

The V and J genes are TRBV5-4 and TRBJ1-1, with a possible D match to TRBD1 (5 bases). The CDR3 contains 14 residues. The germline CDR1 and CDR2 sequences are SGHNT and YYREEE (reference sequence). The ends were cut back, 0 bases at V and 5 bases at J, with 11 bases in the middle. The CDR3 protein is CASSLGQLRTEAFF. The CDR3 nucleotides are TGTGCCAGCAGCTTGGGACAGTTGAGGACTGAAGCTTTCTTT.

The chain combines TRBV18 with TRBJ1-6; D call uncertain. Trimming stripped 2 bases from V and 4 bases from J, with 9 bases between. The CDR3 covers 15 residues. Germline-derived CDR1 and CDR2 are KGHSH and LQKENI. The CDR3: CASSPTGDYNSPLHF. The CDR3 DNA sequence: TGTGCCAGCTCACCAACCGGGGATTATAATTCACCCCTCCACTTT.

The chain couples TRBV6-5 to TRBJ2-5, with D possibly TRBD1 on 7 matching bases. The length of the CDR3 is 15 residues. Trimming stripped 7 bases from V and 5 bases from J, with 20 bases between. Germline V gene data show CDR1 as MNHEY and CDR2 as SVGAGI. Here the CDR3 reads CASMSGAGGPETQYF. CDR3 in DNA: TGTGCCAGCATGTCGGGGGCAGGGGGTCCGGAGACCCAGTACTTC.

The V and J genes are TRBV28 and TRBJ1-1; D call uncertain. Deletions cut 1 base from V and 4 bases from J, with 10 bases between. The CDR3 is 14 amino acids. The germline gives CDR1 MDHEN, CDR2 SYDVKM. CDR3 nucleotide sequence: TGTGCCAGCAGTTTATCCGCCCAGGCCACTGAAGCTTTCTTT. This sequence encodes CASSLSAQATEAFF.